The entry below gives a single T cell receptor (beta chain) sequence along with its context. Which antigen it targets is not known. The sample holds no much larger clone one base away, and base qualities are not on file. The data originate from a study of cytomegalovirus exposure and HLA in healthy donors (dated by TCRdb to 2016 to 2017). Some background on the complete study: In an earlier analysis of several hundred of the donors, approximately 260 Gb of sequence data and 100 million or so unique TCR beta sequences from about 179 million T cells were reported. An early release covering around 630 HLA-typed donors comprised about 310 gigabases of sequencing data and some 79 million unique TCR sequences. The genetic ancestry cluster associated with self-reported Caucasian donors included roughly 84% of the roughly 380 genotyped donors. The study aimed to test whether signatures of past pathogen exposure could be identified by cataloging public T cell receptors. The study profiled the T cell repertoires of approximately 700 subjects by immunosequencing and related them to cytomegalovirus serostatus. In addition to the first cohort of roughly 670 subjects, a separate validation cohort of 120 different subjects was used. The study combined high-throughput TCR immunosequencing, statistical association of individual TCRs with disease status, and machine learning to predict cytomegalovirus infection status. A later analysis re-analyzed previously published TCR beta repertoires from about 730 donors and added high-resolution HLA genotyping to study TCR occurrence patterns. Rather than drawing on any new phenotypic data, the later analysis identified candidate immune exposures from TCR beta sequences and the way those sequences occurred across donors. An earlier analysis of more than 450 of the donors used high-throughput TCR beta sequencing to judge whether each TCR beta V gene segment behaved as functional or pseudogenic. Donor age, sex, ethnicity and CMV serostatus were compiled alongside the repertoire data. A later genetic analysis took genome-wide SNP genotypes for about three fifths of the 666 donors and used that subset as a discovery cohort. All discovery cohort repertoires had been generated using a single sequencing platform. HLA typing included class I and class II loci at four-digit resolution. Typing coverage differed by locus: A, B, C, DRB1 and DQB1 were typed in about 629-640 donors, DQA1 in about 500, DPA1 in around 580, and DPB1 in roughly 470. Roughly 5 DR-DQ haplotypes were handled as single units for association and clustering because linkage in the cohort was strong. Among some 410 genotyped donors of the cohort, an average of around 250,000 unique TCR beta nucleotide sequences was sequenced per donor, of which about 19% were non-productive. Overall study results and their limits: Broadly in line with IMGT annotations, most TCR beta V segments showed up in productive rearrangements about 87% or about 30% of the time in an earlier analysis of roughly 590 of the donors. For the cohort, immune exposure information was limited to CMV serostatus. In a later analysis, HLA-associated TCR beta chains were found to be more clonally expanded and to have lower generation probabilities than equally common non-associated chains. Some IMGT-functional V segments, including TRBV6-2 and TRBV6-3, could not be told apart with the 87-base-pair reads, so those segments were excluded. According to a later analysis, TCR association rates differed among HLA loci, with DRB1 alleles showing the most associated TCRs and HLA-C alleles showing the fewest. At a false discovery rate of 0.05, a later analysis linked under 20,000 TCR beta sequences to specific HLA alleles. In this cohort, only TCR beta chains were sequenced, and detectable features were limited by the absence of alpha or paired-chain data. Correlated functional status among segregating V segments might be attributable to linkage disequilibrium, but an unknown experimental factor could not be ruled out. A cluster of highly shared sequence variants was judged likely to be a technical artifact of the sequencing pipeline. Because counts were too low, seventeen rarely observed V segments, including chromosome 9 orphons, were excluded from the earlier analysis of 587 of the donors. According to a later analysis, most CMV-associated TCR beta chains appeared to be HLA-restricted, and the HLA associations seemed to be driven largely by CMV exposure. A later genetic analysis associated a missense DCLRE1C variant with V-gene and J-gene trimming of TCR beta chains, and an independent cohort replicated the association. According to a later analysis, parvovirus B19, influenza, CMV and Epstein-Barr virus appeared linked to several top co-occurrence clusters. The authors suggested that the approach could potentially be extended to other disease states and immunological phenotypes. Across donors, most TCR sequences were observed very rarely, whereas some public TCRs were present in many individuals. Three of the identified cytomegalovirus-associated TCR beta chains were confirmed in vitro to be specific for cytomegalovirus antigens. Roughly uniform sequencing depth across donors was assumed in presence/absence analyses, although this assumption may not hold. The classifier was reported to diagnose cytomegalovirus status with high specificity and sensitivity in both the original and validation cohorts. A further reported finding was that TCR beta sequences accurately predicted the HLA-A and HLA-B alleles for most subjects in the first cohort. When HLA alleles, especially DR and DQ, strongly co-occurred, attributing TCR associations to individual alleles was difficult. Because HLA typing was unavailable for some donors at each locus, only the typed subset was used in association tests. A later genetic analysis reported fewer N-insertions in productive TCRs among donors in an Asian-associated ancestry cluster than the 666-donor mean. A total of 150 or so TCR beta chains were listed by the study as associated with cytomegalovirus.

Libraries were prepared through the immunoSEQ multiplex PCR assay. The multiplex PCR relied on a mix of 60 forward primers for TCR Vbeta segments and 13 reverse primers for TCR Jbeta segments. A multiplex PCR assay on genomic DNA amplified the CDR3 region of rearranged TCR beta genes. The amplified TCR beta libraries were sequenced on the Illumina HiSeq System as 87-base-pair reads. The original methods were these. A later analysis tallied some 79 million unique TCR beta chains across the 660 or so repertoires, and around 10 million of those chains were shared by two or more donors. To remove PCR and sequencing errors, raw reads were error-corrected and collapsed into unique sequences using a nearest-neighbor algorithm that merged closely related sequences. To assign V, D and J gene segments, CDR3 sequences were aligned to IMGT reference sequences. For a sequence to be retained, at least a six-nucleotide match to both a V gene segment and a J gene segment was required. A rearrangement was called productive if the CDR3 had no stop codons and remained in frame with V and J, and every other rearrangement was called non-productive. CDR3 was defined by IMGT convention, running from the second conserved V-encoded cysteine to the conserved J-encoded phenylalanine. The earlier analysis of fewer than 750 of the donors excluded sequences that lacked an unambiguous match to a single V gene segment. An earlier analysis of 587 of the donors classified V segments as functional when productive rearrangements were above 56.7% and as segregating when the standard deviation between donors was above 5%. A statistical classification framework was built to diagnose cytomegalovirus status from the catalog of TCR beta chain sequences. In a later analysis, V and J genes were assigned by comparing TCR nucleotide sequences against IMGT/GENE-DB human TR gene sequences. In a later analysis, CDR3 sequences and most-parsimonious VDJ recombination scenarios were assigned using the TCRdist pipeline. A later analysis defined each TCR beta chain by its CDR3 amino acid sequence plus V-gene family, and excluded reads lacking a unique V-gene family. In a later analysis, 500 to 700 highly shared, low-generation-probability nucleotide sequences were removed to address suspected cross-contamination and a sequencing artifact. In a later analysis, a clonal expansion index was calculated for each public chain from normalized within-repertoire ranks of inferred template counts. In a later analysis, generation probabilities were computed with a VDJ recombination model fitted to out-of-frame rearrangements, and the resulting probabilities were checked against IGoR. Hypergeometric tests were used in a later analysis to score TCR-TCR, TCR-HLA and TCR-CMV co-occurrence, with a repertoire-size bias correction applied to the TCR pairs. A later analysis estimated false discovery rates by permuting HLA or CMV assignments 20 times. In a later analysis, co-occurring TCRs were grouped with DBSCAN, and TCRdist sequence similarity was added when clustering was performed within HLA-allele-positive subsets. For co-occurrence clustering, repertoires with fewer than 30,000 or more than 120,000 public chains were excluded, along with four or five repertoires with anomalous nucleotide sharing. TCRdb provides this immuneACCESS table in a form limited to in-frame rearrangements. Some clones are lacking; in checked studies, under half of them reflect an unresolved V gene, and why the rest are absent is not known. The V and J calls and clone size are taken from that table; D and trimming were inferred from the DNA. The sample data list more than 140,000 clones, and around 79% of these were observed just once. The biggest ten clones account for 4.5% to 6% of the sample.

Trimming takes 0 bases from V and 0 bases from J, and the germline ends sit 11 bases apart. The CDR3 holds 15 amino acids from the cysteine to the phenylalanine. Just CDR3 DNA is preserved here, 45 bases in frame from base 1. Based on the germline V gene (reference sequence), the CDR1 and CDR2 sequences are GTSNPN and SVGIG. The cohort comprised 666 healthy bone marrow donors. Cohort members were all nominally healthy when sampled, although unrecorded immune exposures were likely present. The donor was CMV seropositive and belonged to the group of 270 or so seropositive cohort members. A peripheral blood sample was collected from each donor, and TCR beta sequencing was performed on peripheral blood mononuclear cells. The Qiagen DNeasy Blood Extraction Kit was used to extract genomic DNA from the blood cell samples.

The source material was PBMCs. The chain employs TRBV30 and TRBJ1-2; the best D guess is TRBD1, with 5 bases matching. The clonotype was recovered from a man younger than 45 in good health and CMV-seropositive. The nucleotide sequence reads TGTGCCTGGAGTGTAGTCGGGGGAGCTAACTATGGCTACACCTTC. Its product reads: CAWSVVGGANYGYTF.